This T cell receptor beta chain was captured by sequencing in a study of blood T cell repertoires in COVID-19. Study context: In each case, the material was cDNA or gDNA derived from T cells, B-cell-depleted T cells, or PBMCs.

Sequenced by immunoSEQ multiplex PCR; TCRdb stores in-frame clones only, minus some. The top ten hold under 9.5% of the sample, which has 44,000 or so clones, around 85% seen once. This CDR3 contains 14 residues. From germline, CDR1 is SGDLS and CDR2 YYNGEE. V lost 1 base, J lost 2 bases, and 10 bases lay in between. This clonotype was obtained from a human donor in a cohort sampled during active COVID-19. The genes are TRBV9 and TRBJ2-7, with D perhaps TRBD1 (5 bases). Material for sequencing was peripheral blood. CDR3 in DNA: TGTGCCAGCAGCGTAAATTCAGGGCCCTACGAGCAGTACTTC. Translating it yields CASSVNSGPYEQYF.